This entry lists 2 T cell receptor beta chains sequenced from one sample in a study of T cell repertoires in cytomegalovirus infection. Their specific antigens are unknown. One entry per CDR3 protein results from TCRdb running MiXCR on the reads. The sample holds a few hundred thousand distinct CDR3 sequences, about 35% seen once. The source was cultured PBMCs, collected from culture after CMV antigen stimulation. These receptors came from a human donor in good health (CMV status not recorded). Some clones in this sample may be carry-over from other donors' samples.

This chain links TRBV7-2 with TRBJ1-2; 8 bases agree with TRBD1. V lost 2 bases, J lost 7 bases, and 12 bases stayed unmatched. Germline assignment: CDR1 SGHTA and CDR2 FQGNSA. This CDR3 has 16 amino acids. The CDR3 bases are TGTGCCAGCAGCTTACGCCTTATGACAGGGGTTGGTGGCTACACCTTC. The encoded protein is CASSLRLMTGVGGYTF.

This clonotype was recorded a few times. The rearrangement joins TRBV7-9 to TRBJ2-4, with D possibly being TRBD2 (5 bases). Deletions cut 5 bases from V and 7 bases from J, with 18 bases between. The CDR3 consists of 15 residues. The germline V gene has CDR1 SEHNR and CDR2 FQNEAQ (reference sequence). The CDR3: CASSPLIGRGNIQYF. CDR3 coding DNA: TGTGCCAGCAGCCCATTAATAGGGAGAGGGAACATTCAGTACTTC.